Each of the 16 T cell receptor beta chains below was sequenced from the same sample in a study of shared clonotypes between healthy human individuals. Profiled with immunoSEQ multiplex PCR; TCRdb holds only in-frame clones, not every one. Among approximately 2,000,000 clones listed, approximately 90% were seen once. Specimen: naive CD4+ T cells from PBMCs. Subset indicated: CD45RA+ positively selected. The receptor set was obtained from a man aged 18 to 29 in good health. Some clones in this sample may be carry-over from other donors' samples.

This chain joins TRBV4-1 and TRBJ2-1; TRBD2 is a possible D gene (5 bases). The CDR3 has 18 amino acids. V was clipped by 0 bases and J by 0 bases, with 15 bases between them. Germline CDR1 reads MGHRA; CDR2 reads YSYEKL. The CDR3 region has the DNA TGCGCCAGCAGCCAAGAACTAGATTCCGCCAGCTCCTACAATGAGCAGTTCTTC. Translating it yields CASSQELDSASSYNEQFF.

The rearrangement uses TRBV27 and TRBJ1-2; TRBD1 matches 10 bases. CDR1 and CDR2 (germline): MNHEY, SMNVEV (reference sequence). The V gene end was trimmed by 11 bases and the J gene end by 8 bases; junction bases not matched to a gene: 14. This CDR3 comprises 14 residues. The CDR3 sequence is CAGFRDRGPGGYTF. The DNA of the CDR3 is TGTGCCGGGTTCCGCGACAGGGGGCCGGGAGGCTACACCTTC.

As DNA, the CDR3 is TGTGCCAGCAGTGGGGGACTTTGGGGTGAAGAGACCCAGTACTTC. As protein: CASSGGLWGEETQYF. This chain connects TRBV27 to TRBJ2-5, with D possibly matching TRBD2 (6 bases). CDR3 length: 15 amino acids. Trimming stripped 5 bases from V and 3 bases from J, with 16 bases between. Germline loops: CDR1 MNHEY, CDR2 SMNVEV (reference sequence).

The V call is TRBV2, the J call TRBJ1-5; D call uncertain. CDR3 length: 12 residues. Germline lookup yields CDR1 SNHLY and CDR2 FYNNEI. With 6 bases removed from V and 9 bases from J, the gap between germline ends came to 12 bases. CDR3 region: CASREDSTPQHF. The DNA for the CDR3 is TGTGCCAGCAGGGAGGACTCTACGCCCCAGCATTTT.

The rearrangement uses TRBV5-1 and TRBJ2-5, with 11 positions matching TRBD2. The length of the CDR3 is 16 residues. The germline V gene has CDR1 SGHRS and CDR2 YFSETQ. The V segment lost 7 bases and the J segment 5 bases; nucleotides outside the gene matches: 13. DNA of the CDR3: TGCGCCAGCGCTCGACTACTAGCGGGAGAGGGGGAGACCCAGTACTTC. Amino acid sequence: CASARLLAGEGETQYF.

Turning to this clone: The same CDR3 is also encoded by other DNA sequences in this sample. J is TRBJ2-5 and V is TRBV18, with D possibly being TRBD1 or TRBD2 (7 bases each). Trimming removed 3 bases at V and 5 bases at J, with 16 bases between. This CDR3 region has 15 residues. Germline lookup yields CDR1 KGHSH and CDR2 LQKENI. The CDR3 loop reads CASSPPGQGGETQYF. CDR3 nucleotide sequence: TGTGCCAGCTCACCTCCCGGCCAGGGGGGGGAGACCCAGTACTTC.

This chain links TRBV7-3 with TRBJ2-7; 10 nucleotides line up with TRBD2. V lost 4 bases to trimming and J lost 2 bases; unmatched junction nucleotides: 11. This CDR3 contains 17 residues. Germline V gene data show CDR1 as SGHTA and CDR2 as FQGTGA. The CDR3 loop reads CASSSIRPLAGAYEQYF. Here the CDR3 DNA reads TGTGCCAGCAGCTCAATTCGTCCCCTAGCGGGAGCCTACGAGCAGTACTTC.

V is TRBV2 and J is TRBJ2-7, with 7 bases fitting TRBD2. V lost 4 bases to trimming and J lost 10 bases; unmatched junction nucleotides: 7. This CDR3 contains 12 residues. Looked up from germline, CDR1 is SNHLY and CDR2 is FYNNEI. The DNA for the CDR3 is TGTGCCAGCAGTGTGGGGCGGGAGTCCCAGTACTTC. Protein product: CASSVGRESQYF.

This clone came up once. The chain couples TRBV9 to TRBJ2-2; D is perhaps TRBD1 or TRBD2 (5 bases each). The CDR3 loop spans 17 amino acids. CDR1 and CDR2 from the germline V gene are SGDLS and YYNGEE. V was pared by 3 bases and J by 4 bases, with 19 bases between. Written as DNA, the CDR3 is TGTGCCAGCAGCGGGGCTGTTGGGACCCTTTCCACCGGGGAGCTGTTTTTT. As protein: CASSGAVGTLSTGELFF.

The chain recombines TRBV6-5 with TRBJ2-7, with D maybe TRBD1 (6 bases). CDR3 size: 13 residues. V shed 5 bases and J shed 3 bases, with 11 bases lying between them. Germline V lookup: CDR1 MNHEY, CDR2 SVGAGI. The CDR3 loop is CASSRTEHYEQYF. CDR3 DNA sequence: TGTGCCAGCAGTCGGACAGAGCACTACGAGCAGTACTTC.

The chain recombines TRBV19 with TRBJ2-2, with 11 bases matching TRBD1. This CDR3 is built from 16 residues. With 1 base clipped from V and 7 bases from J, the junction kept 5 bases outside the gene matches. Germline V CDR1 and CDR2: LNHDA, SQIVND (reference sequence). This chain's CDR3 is CASSIVGQGAVGELFF. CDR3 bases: TGTGCCAGTAGTATAGTTGGACAGGGGGCTGTCGGGGAGCTGTTTTTT.

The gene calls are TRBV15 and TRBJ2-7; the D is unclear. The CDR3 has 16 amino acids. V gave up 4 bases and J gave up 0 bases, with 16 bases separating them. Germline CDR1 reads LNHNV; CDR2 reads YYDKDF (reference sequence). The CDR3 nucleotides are TGTGCCACCAGCACCTATGGGCGGAGAAGCTCCTACGAGCAGTACTTC. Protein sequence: CATSTYGRRSSYEQYF.

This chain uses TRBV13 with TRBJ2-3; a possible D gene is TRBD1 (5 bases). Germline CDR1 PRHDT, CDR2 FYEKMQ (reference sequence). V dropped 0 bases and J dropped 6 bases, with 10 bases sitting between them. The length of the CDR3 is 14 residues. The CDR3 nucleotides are TGTGCCAGCAGCTTAGGACAGGTTCGGGATACGCAGTATTTT. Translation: CASSLGQVRDTQYF.

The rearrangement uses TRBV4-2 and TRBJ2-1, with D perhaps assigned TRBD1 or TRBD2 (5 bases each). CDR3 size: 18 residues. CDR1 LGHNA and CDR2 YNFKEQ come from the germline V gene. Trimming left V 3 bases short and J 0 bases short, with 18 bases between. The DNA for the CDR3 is TGTGCCAGCAGCCAGGGGTCTGTGCGTGGGGGCTCCTACAATGAGCAGTTCTTC. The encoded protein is CASSQGSVRGGSYNEQFF.

The CDR3, as DNA: TGCGCCAGCAGCCAATCACTCTATGGCTACACCTTC. Protein: CASSQSLYGYTF. This chain connects TRBV4-1 to TRBJ1-2; no definite D call. The V end lost 2 bases, the J end lost 4 bases, and 5 bases lay between the germline ends. The germline V gene encodes CDR1 MGHRA and CDR2 YSYEKL. This CDR3 comprises 12 residues.

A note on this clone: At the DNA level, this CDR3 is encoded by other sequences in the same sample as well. CDR3 sequence reads: CASSIRRREETQYF. In DNA form, the CDR3 reads TGTGCCAGTAGTATTAGACGACGAGAAGAGACCCAGTACTTC. The chain uses TRBV19 and TRBJ2-5; D not resolved. This CDR3 spans 14 amino acids. V was clipped by 3 bases and J by 3 bases, with 11 bases between them. Germline loops: CDR1 LNHDA, CDR2 SQIVND (reference sequence).